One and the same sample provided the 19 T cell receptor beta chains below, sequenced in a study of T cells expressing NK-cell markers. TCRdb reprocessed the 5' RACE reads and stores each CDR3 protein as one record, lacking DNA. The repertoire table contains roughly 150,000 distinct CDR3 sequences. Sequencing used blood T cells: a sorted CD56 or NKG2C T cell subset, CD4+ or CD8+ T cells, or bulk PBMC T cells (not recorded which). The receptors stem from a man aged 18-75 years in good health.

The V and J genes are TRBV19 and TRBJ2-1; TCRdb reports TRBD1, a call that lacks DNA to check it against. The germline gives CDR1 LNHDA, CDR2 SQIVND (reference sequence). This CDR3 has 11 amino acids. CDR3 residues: CASLGGNEQFF.

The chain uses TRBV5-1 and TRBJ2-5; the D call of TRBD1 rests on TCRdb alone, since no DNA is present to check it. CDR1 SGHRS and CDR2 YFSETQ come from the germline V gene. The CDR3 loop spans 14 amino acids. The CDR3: CASVKTYRGETQYF.

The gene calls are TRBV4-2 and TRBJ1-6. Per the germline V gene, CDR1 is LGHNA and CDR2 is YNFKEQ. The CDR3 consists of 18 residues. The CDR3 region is CASSQVGLQDSYNSPLHF.

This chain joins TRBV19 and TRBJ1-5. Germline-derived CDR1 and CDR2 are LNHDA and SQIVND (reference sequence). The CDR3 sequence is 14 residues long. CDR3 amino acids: CASSTGGTVQPQHF.

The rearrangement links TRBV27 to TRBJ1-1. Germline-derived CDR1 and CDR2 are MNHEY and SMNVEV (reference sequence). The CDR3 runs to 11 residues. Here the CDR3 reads CASRVGTEAFF.

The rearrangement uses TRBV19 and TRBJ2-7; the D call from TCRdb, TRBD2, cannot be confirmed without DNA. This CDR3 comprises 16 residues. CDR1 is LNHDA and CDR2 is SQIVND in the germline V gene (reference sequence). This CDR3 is CASSIGGLAGLSEQYF.

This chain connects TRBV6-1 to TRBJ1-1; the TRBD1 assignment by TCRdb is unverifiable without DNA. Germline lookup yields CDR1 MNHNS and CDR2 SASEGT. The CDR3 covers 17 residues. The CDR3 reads CASSDLPGQGLNTEAFF.

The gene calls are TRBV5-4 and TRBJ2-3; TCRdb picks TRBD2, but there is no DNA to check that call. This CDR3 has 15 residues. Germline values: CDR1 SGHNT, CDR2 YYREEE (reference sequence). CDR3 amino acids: CASSPGLLWADTQYF.

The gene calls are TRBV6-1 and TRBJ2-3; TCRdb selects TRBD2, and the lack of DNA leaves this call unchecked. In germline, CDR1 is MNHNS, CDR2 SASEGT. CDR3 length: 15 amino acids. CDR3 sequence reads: CASTKRVRGSDTQYF.

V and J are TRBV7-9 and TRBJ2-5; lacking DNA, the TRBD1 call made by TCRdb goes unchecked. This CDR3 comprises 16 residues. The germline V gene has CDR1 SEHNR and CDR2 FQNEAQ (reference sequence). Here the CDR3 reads CASIIGSTGDGETQYF.

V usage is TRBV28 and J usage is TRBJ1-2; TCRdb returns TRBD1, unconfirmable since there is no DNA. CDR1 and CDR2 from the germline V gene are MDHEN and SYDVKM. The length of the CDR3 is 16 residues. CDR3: CASSLSLGQGVKGYTF.

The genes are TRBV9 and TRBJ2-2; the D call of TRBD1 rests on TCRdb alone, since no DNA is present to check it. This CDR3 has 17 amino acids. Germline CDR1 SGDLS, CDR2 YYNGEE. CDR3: CASSVFFGGAGAGELFF.

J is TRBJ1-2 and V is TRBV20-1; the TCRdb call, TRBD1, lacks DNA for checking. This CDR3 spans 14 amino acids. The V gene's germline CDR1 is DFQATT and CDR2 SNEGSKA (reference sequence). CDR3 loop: CSGRTGTGGGGYTF.

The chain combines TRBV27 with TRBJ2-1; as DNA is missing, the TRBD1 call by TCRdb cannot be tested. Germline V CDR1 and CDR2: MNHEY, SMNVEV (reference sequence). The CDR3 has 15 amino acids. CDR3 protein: CASVAGPFSYNEQFF.

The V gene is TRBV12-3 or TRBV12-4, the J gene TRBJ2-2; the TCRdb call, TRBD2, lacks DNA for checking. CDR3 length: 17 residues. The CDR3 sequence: CASSFSSGIPNTGELFF.

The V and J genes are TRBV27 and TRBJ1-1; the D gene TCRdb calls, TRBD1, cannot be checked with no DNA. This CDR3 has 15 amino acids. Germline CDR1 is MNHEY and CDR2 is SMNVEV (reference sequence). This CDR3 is CASATPGRESTEAFF.

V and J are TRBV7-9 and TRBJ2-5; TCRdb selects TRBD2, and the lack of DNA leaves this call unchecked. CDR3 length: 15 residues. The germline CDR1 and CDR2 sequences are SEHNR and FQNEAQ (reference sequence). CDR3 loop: CASRPPPGGQETQYF.

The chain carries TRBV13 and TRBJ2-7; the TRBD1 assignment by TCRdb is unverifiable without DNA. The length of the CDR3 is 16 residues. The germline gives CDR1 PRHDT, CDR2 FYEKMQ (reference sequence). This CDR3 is CASSTQDRVAEYEQYF.

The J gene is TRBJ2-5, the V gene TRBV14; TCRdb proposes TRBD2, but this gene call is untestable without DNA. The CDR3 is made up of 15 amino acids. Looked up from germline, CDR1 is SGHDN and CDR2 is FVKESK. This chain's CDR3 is CASSQVGPIQETQYF.